A single sample gave rise to the 30 T cell receptor beta chains below, sequenced in a study of CD8 T cells in Susac syndrome. Roughly 0.45 to 1 ug RNA was reverse transcribed with random hexamers. TCRdb recomputed calls from the immunoSEQ multiplex PCR reads with MiXCR, one row per CDR3 protein. Of about 300,000 distinct CDR3 sequences listed, roughly 90% are singletons. Specimen: CD8+ T cells from PBMCs. The receptors stem from a human donor with multiple sclerosis.

The gene calls are TRBV5-4 and TRBJ2-2, with TRBD1 matching over 9 bases. After removal of 6 bases from V and 5 bases from J, the junction contained 8 bases not matched to a gene. This CDR3 comprises 15 residues. Germline assignment: CDR1 SGHNT and CDR2 YYREEE (reference sequence). The DNA of the CDR3 is TGTGCCAGCACCCAAGGACAGGGGATTACCGGGGAGCTGTTTTTT. Amino acids: CASTQGQGITGELFF.

The CDR3 spells CASSDRDGYGYTF. DNA of the CDR3: TGTGCCAGCAGTGATCGAGATGGGTATGGCTACACCTTC. The rearrangement links TRBV6-1 to TRBJ1-2; no definite D call. Trimming pared 3 bases from V and 5 bases from J, leaving 10 bases between. The CDR3 contains 13 residues. Germline loops: CDR1 MNHNS, CDR2 SASEGT.

The V call is TRBV14, the J call TRBJ1-3, with unresolved D. Germline V lookup: CDR1 SGHDN, CDR2 FVKESK. This CDR3 is built from 17 residues. The ends were cut back, 2 bases at V and 0 bases at J, with 14 bases in the middle. CDR3 nucleotides: TGTGCCAGCAGCCAAACTATTATGACAAGCTCTGGAAACACCATATATTTT. This encodes CASSQTIMTSSGNTIYF.

The chain joins TRBV29-1 to TRBJ2-1; D uncertain. V lost 0 bases to trimming and J lost 12 bases, with 9 bases between them. CDR3 length: 11 residues. CDR1 and CDR2 from the germline V gene are SQVTM and ANQGSEA. CDR3 region: CSVEDGERQFF. In DNA form, the CDR3 reads TGCAGCGTTGAAGATGGCGAAAGGCAGTTCTTC.

The chain joins TRBV9 to TRBJ2-5; TRBD1 is a possible D gene (5 bases). The CDR3 is made up of 14 amino acids. Germline CDR1 reads SGDLS; CDR2 reads YYNGEE. The V gene lost 2 bases and the J gene lost 5 bases, with 13 bases spanning the gap. CDR3 in amino acids: CASSVYDSGETQYF. DNA of the CDR3: TGTGCCAGCAGCGTCTATGACAGTGGGGAGACCCAGTACTTC.

This sequence joins TRBV28 and TRBJ2-7; 13 bases line up with TRBD2. With 11 bases clipped from V and 3 bases from J, the junction kept 10 bases outside the gene matches. CDR1 is MDHEN and CDR2 is SYDVKM in the germline V gene. There are 15 residues in the CDR3. The CDR3 protein is CAGGRTSGSIYEQYF. The CDR3 DNA reads as TGTGCCGGGGGAAGGACTAGCGGGAGCATCTACGAGCAGTACTTC.

The chain couples TRBV7-9 to TRBJ2-1; D gene ambiguous. The CDR3 is 12 amino acids. CDR1 is SEHNR, CDR2 FQNEAQ, per germline (reference sequence). The V end was cut by 5 bases, the J end by 10 bases, with 12 bases between. This CDR3 is CASSLFSSEQFF. The CDR3 bases are TGTGCCAGCAGCCTGTTCAGCTCGGAGCAGTTCTTC.

The chain joins TRBV28 to TRBJ1-5; D unresolved. This CDR3 is built from 13 residues. The V end lost 2 bases, the J end lost 6 bases, and 8 bases lay between the germline ends. The germline CDR1 and CDR2 sequences are MDHEN and SYDVKM. CDR3 protein: CASSLRLAQPQHF. In nucleotides, the CDR3 is TGTGCCAGCAGTTTACGTTTAGCTCAGCCCCAGCATTTT. Combining the CDR3 with reference TRBV28 and TRBJ1-5 gives the whole variable domain DVKVTQSSRYLVKRTGEKVFLECVQDMDHENMFWYRQDPGLGLRLIYFSYDVKMKEKGDIPEGYSVSREKKERFSLILESASTNQTSMYLCASSLRLAQPQHFGDGTRLSIL.

The V and J genes are TRBV11-2 and TRBJ2-2; D uncertain. The CDR3 runs to 13 residues. CDR1 and CDR2 from the germline V gene are SGHAT and FQNNGV. The V end was cut by 2 bases, the J end by 6 bases, with 7 bases between. CDR3 sequence: CASSLIPSGELFF. CDR3 nucleotides: TGTGCCAGCAGCTTAATTCCATCCGGGGAGCTGTTTTTT.

The chain uses TRBV23-1 and TRBJ1-3, with D unresolved. TRBV23-1 carries the ORF label, with uncertain function. Trimming removed 4 bases at V and 0 bases at J, with 10 bases between. This CDR3 is 15 amino acids long. The CDR3 region is CASSPRVYSGNTIYF. The CDR3 DNA sequence: TGCGCCAGCAGTCCTAGGGTCTACTCTGGAAACACCATATATTTT.

The chain recombines TRBV29-1 with TRBJ2-7, with TRBD2 matching over 10 bases. Looked up from germline, CDR1 is SQVTM and CDR2 is ANQGSEA. The junction had 13 bases not matched to a gene; V was cut back by 1 base and J by 7 bases. CDR3 size: 16 residues. CDR3 coding DNA: TGCAGCGTTGAAGGAGACGTTAGCGGGGGGACTTGGGAGCAGTACTTC. The encoded protein is CSVEGDVSGGTWEQYF.

This chain links TRBV5-1 with TRBJ2-2, with D perhaps TRBD1 (6 bases). Germline CDR1 SGHRS, CDR2 YFSETQ. The CDR3 runs 19 residues. V was shortened by 4 bases and J by 0 bases, with 22 bases between the two germline ends. The CDR3 sequence is CASSLLTFRDTPNTGELFF. The CDR3 DNA reads as TGCGCCAGCAGCCTCCTAACGTTCCGGGACACCCCGAACACCGGGGAGCTGTTTTTT.

The chain carries TRBV6-2 or TRBV6-3 and TRBJ1-2; TRBD1 aligns across 10 bases. The CDR3 is 15 amino acids. Germline lookup yields CDR1 MNHEY and CDR2 SVGEGT. J lost 2 bases, V lost 6 bases, and 6 bases had no gene match. DNA for the CDR3: TGTGCCAGCAGCCCGCCGGGACAGGGGAACTATGGCTACACCTTC. It is translated as CASSPPGQGNYGYTF.

In DNA, the CDR3 is TGTGCCACCAGCAGAGATTGGCTAACCTTGGGGGCTAGCGGGAGATGGGTAGAAGAGACCCAGTACTTC. It is translated as CATSRDWLTLGASGRWVEETQYF. The chain joins TRBV15 to TRBJ2-5, with 10 bases matching TRBD2. The CDR3 runs 23 residues. V was pared by 0 bases and J by 3 bases, with 25 bases of the junction left unmatched. Germline CDR1 and CDR2: LNHNV and YYDKDF (reference sequence).

This chain connects TRBV19 to TRBJ2-1; D tentatively reads TRBD1 or TRBD2 (5 bases each). The CDR3 sequence is 15 residues long. The V and J ends lost 4 bases and 4 bases respectively, with 14 bases between them. Germline CDR1 LNHDA, CDR2 SQIVND (reference sequence). This CDR3 is CASSTTPGPYNEQFF. Here the CDR3 DNA reads TGTGCCAGTAGTACCACGCCGGGGCCATACAATGAGCAGTTCTTC. Combining the CDR3 with reference TRBV19 and TRBJ2-1 gives the whole variable domain DGGITQSPKYLFRKEGQNVTLSCEQNLNHDAMYWYRQDPGQGLRLIYYSQIVNDFQKGDIAEGYSVSREKKESFPLTVTSAQKNPTAFYLCASSTTPGPYNEQFFGPGTRLTVL.

This clonotype was seen a handful of times. J is TRBJ1-1 and V is TRBV12-3 or TRBV12-4; weak D call: TRBD1 (5 bases). The CDR3 has 14 amino acids. V shed 3 bases and J shed 0 bases, with 8 bases lying between them. As DNA, the CDR3 is TGTGCCAGCAGTTTTGGGGGGGTGAACACTGAAGCTTTCTTT. It yields the protein CASSFGGVNTEAFF.

The chain links TRBV29-1 to TRBJ2-6; D may match TRBD1 or TRBD2 (6 bases each). The V end was cut by 1 base, the J end by 6 bases, with 7 bases between. CDR1 is SQVTM and CDR2 is ANQGSEA in the germline V gene. This CDR3 has 13 residues. Here the CDR3 DNA reads TGCAGCGTTGAAGGGGGGGCGGCCAACGTCCTGACTTTC. It encodes CSVEGGAANVLTF.

The count of this clonotype is one. The genes are TRBV10-3 and TRBJ1-1; D gene ambiguous. CDR3 length equals 14 residues. Trimming left V 2 bases short and J 7 bases short, with 14 bases between. Germline V gives CDR1 ENHRY, CDR2 SYGVKD. CDR3: CAISEREPGREAFF. DNA of the CDR3: TGTGCCATCAGTGAGCGAGAGCCCGGCCGTGAAGCTTTCTTT.

This clonotype occurred a few times. This sequence joins TRBV6-1 and TRBJ2-2; a weak D match, TRBD1 (5 bases). V was shortened by 5 bases and J by 3 bases, with 10 bases between the two germline ends. CDR1 is MNHNS, CDR2 SASEGT, per germline. The CDR3 is 14 residues long. The CDR3 DNA reads TGTGCCAGCAGTCACACAGGTTACACCGGGGAGCTGTTTTTT. This translates into CASSHTGYTGELFF.

This clonotype was detected once. This chain links TRBV5-6 with TRBJ1-6, with TRBD1 identical over 9 bases. Trimming removed 3 bases from V and 10 bases from J; junction bases left unmatched: 8. CDR3 size: 15 residues. Germline assignment: CDR1 SGHDT and CDR2 YYEEEE. CDR3 region: CASSSTGTGISPLHF. CDR3 coding DNA: TGTGCCAGCAGCTCTACCGGGACAGGGATCTCACCCCTCCACTTT.

The chain uses TRBV24-1 and TRBJ2-5, with D possibly being TRBD2 (6 bases). Trimming cost V 1 base and J 5 bases, with 10 bases left between them. The CDR3 consists of 14 residues. From germline, CDR1 is KGHDR and CDR2 SFDVKD. Here the CDR3 reads CATSDFVGGETQYF. The CDR3 DNA is TGTGCCACCAGTGATTTCGTAGGAGGGGAGACCCAGTACTTC.

V is TRBV4-1 and J is TRBJ2-7, with 9 bases lining up with TRBD2. Trimming removed 1 base from V and 4 bases from J; junction bases left unmatched: 8. From germline, CDR1 is MGHRA and CDR2 YSYEKL. This CDR3 has 16 residues. The CDR3 sequence: CASSQGGGGAKYEQYF. The CDR3 region has the DNA TGCGCCAGCAGCCAAGGAGGCGGGGGGGCGAAGTACGAGCAGTACTTC.

The rearrangement joins TRBV15 to TRBJ1-1; 8 positions agree with TRBD1. Trimming at V came to 5 bases and at J to 0 bases, leaving 17 bases not matched to a gene. This CDR3 is 19 amino acids long. Germline V CDR1 and CDR2: LNHNV, YYDKDF (reference sequence). The CDR3 nucleotides read TGTGCCACCAGCTTAGCGCCCGGACAGGGAGTGGGTATGAACACTGAAGCTTTCTTT. Its translation: CATSLAPGQGVGMNTEAFF.

The chain carries TRBV29-1 and TRBJ2-1; the D call may be TRBD1 or TRBD2 (6 bases each). The V end was cut by 4 bases, the J end by 3 bases, with 13 bases between. Germline V gene sequence: CDR1 SQVTM, CDR2 ANQGSEA. The CDR3 loop spans 14 amino acids. CDR3 bases: TGCAGCGTTGTTCGACGGGGGCTCTACAATGAGCAGTTCTTC. This translates into CSVVRRGLYNEQFF.

This clonotype was found once. The V gene is TRBV19, the J gene TRBJ2-2; D is ambiguous. Per the germline V gene, CDR1 is LNHDA and CDR2 is SQIVND (reference sequence). Trimming removed 3 bases at V and 6 bases at J, with 14 bases between. CDR3 length: 15 residues. The DNA for the CDR3 is TGTGCCAGTAGTATTTGGCAAGGGATGCCCGGGGAGCTGTTTTTT. It codes for CASSIWQGMPGELFF.

The chain joins TRBV28 to TRBJ2-2; TRBD2 agrees at 8 bases. CDR1 is MDHEN and CDR2 is SYDVKM in the germline V gene. The CDR3 runs to 16 residues. V lost 3 bases to trimming and J lost 3 bases; unmatched junction nucleotides: 6. CDR3 amino acids: CASSFYREGDTGELFF. CDR3 coding DNA: TGTGCCAGCAGTTTCTATCGGGAGGGGGACACCGGGGAGCTGTTTTTT.

The sample holds a few counts of this clonotype. The rearrangement uses TRBV4-2 and TRBJ1-1; TRBD1 is a possible D gene (5 bases). The CDR3 is 13 residues long. Trimming cost V 1 base and J 6 bases, with 9 bases left between them. Germline V lookup: CDR1 LGHNA, CDR2 YNFKEQ. The CDR3 DNA follows: TGTGCCAGCAGCCAAGGAGACAGCGCTGAAGCTTTCTTT. Amino acids: CASSQGDSAEAFF.

In its sample, this clonotype was seen once. The V gene is TRBV6-2 or TRBV6-3, the J gene TRBJ2-1; TRBD2 matches 11 bases. This CDR3 is built from 15 residues. In germline, CDR1 is MNHEY, CDR2 SVGEGT. The V segment lost 0 bases and the J segment 7 bases; nucleotides outside the gene matches: 2. This chain's CDR3 is CASSYSSSGGNEQFF. As DNA, the CDR3 is TGTGCCAGCAGTTACTCGTCTAGCGGGGGGAATGAGCAGTTCTTC.

CDR3 residues: CSAERGGQVSETQYF. The CDR3 coding sequence is TGCAGTGCCGAGCGGGGGGGCCAGGTATCGGAGACCCAGTACTTC. The chain recombines TRBV20-1 with TRBJ2-5; 10 bases align to TRBD2. The CDR3 is 15 residues long. Germline V CDR1 and CDR2: DFQATT, SNEGSKA (reference sequence). V lost 6 bases and J lost 5; bases outside the gene matches: 12.

CDR3 DNA: TGTGCCACCAGTGATTTGGGACAGGGGAACACAGATACGCAGTATTTT. It translates to CATSDLGQGNTDTQYF. The chain links TRBV24-1 to TRBJ2-3, with 9 bases aligning to TRBD1. The CDR3 loop spans 16 amino acids. V lost 0 bases, J lost 2 bases, and 2 bases stayed unmatched. The germline V gene encodes CDR1 KGHDR and CDR2 SFDVKD.